This passage covers 7 T cell receptor beta chains from one sample sequenced in a study of metastatic and nonmetastatic thyroid tumors. TCRdb re-called clones from the PCR reads using MiXCR. The table records over 25,000 clones, over 15% of them present only once. Thyroid surgery took place with no prior treatment in any patient. Input material: blood. These receptors were obtained from a male donor with papillary thyroid cancer or a benign thyroid nodule (not recorded which). Some clones in this sample may be carry-over from other donors' samples.

This clone was counted a few times. The chain links TRBV6-1 to TRBJ2-7; D is undetermined. The CDR3 sequence is 15 residues long. Germline V CDR1 and CDR2: MNHNS, SASEGT. V was pared by 0 bases and J by 0 bases, with 9 bases between. This CDR3 reads CASSEAETSSYEQYF. CDR3 coding DNA: TGTGCCAGCAGTGAAGCGGAGACTTCCTCCTACGAGCAGTACTTC.

This clone was seen at least ten times. The chain couples TRBV5-1 to TRBJ2-3; maybe TRBD1 (5 bases). The CDR3 has 14 residues. Trimming took 0 bases from V and 4 from J, leaving 9 bases between them. Germline V gene sequence: CDR1 SGHRS, CDR2 YFSETQ. The CDR3 loop is CASSLEGRADTQYF. The DNA for the CDR3 is TGCGCCAGCAGCTTGGAGGGCAGGGCAGATACGCAGTATTTT.

The rearrangement joins TRBV2 to TRBJ1-6; no clear D gene. The germline V and J ends were trimmed by 0 bases and 14 bases, with 11 bases remaining between them. Germline-derived CDR1 and CDR2 are SNHLY and FYNNEI. The CDR3 totals 13 residues. The CDR3 DNA sequence: TGTGCCAGCAGTGAAGCGCGGATGGGTACCCTCCACTTT. Protein product: CASSEARMGTLHF. The full variable domain, in which reference TRBV2 and TRBJ1-6 provide the parts outside the CDR3, is EPEVTQTPSHQVTQMGQEVILRCVPISNHLYFYWYRQILGQKVEFLVSFYNNEISEKSEIFDDQFSVERPDGSNFTLKIRSTKLEDSAMYFCASSEARMGTLHFGNGTRLTVT.

A few counts support this clone. For the CDR3, the DNA is TGTGCCAGCAGCGGACAGTCCTACGAGCAGTACTTC. Amino acid sequence: CASSGQSYEQYF. This rearrangement joins TRBV11-2 to TRBJ2-7; D is perhaps TRBD1 (6 bases). The CDR3 is 12 residues long. V lost 5 bases, J lost 1 base, and 6 bases lay in between. CDR1 is SGHAT, CDR2 FQNNGV, per germline.

By frequency in the sample, this clone is medium-sized. The chain carries TRBV27 and TRBJ2-7; tentative D call: TRBD1 (6 bases). V shed 5 bases and J shed 2 bases, with 13 bases lying between them. The CDR3 is 14 residues long. Germline V gene sequence: CDR1 MNHEY, CDR2 SMNVEV (reference sequence). Here the CDR3 reads CASSPRDNPYEQYF. The CDR3 nucleotides read TGTGCCAGCAGTCCCCGGGACAACCCCTACGAGCAGTACTTC.

This clone was recorded many times. This CDR3 is CAISETRLAGYTF. In DNA form, the CDR3 reads TGTGCCATCAGTGAGACCCGCCTAGCCGGCTACACCTTC. The chain combines TRBV10-3 with TRBJ1-2; D call uncertain. V lost 2 bases, J lost 8 bases, and 12 bases lay in between. In germline, CDR1 is ENHRY, CDR2 SYGVKD. The CDR3 runs 13 residues.

This clone was detected many times. The chain links TRBV7-6 to TRBJ1-1; D unclear. V was trimmed by 3 bases and J by 0 bases, leaving 8 bases between them. CDR1 is SGHVS and CDR2 is FNYEAQ in the germline V gene. CDR3 length: 14 amino acids. The DNA for the CDR3 is TGTGCCAGCAGCTTCCCGCGAGTGAACACTGAAGCTTTCTTT. It translates to CASSFPRVNTEAFF.